Presented here are 7 T cell receptor beta chains from one specimen sequenced in a study of technical replicates of blood from a handful of donors. Generated by immunoSEQ multiplex PCR, the TCRdb table keeps only in-frame clones and is missing some. The sample includes about 9,400 clones, roughly 91% of them seen just once. The sequenced sample was PBMCs. The receptors derive from a human donor in good health.

The rearrangement uses TRBV5-6 and TRBJ2-2, with 9 bases aligning to TRBD2. Germline V CDR1 and CDR2: SGHDT, YYEEEE. This CDR3 comprises 16 residues. Unmatched junction bases numbered 13, after V lost 4 bases and J lost 9 bases. The CDR3 DNA reads as TGTGCCAGCAGCGCCGGGACTAGCCCCCAAGGGAGGGAGCTGTTTTTT. Amino acids: CASSAGTSPQGRELFF.

V is TRBV27 and J is TRBJ2-7; TRBD1 matches 11 bases. CDR3 length: 16 amino acids. The V gene's germline CDR1 is MNHEY and CDR2 SMNVEV (reference sequence). V was pared by 5 bases and J by 5 bases, with 11 bases of the junction left unmatched. The chain's CDR3 is CASSLTPGQGGHEQYF. The CDR3 bases are TGTGCCAGCAGTCTCACACCGGGACAGGGGGGACACGAGCAGTACTTC.

This clone has just one count. The chain carries TRBV6-5 and TRBJ2-3, with TRBD2 identical over 7 bases. Germline V gene data show CDR1 as MNHEY and CDR2 as SVGAGI. V was clipped by 0 bases and J by 3 bases; unmatched bases: 6. This CDR3 has 16 residues. CDR3 sequence: CASSYSGSGVTDTQYF. As DNA, the CDR3 is TGTGCCAGCAGTTACTCGGGCAGCGGGGTTACAGATACGCAGTATTTT.

The J gene is TRBJ2-2, the V gene TRBV5-8; 10 bases fit TRBD2. Germline CDR1 is SGHTS and CDR2 is YDEGEE. Unmatched junction bases numbered 1, after V lost 2 bases and J lost 3 bases. The CDR3 length is 15 residues. The CDR3 nucleotides read TGTGCCAGCAGCTTAGGGACTAGCGACACCGGGGAGCTGTTTTTT. Protein: CASSLGTSDTGELFF.

This chain joins TRBV28 and TRBJ1-5, with TRBD1 as a possible D gene (6 bases). The CDR3 totals 15 residues. Germline V gives CDR1 MDHEN, CDR2 SYDVKM. The ends were cut back, 2 bases at V and 5 bases at J, with 13 bases in the middle. CDR3 bases: TGTGCCAGCAGTTTAACCCCACAGGGTCATCAGCCCCAGCATTTT. As protein: CASSLTPQGHQPQHF.

This rearrangement joins TRBV4-2 to TRBJ2-7, with D possibly TRBD1 on 6 matching bases. V was clipped by 0 bases and J by 2 bases, with 14 bases between them. CDR1 is LGHNA and CDR2 is YNFKEQ in the germline V gene. The CDR3 spans 16 residues. The CDR3 DNA follows: TGTGCCAGCAGCCAAGATCCTCAGGGGTACCCCTACGAGCAGTACTTC. It translates to CASSQDPQGYPYEQYF.

This clone has just a few counts. This sequence joins TRBV7-9 and TRBJ1-1, with D possibly being TRBD1 (5 bases). There are 15 residues in the CDR3. V lost 1 base and J 0 bases, leaving 9 bases between the germline ends. From germline, CDR1 is SEHNR and CDR2 FQNEAQ (reference sequence). CDR3 protein: CASSLEARVNTEAFF. CDR3 DNA sequence: TGTGCCAGCAGCTTAGAGGCCAGGGTGAACACTGAAGCTTTCTTT. Complete variable domain (other parts from reference TRBV7-9 and TRBJ1-1): DTGVSQNPRHKITKRGQNVTFRCDPISEHNRLYWYRQTLGQGPEFLTYFQNEAQLEKSRLLSDRFSAERPKGSFSTLEIQRTEQGDSAMYLCASSLEARVNTEAFFGQGTRLTVV.